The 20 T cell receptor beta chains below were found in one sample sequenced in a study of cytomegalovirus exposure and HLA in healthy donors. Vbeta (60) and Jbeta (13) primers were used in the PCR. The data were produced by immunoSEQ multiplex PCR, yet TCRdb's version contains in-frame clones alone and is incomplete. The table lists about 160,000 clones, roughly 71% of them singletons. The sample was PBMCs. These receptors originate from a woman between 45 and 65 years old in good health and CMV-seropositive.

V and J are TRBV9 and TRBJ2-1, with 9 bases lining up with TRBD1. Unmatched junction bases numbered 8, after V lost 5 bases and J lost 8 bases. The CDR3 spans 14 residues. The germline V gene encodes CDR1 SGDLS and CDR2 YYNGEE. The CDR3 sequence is CASSRQGVLDEQFF. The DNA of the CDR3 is TGTGCCAGCAGTAGACAGGGGGTACTCGATGAGCAGTTCTTC.

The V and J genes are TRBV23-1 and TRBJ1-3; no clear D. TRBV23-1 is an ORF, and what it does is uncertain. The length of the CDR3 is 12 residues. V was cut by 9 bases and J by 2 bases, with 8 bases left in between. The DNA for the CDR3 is TGCGCCAGGTCAGGAACTGGAAACACCATATATTTT. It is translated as CARSGTGNTIYF.

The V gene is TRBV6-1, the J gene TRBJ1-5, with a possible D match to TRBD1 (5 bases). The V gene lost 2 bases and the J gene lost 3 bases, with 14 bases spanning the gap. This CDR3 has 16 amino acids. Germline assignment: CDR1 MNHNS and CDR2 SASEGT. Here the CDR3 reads CASSEMAGVLNQPQHF. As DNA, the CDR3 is TGTGCCAGCAGTGAAATGGCGGGGGTTCTCAATCAGCCCCAGCATTTT.

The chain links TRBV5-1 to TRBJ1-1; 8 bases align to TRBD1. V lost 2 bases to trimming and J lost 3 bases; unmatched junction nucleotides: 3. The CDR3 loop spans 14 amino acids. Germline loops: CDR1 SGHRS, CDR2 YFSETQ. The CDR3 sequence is CASSLQGDDTEAFF. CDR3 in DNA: TGCGCCAGCAGCTTACAGGGGGACGACACTGAAGCTTTCTTT.

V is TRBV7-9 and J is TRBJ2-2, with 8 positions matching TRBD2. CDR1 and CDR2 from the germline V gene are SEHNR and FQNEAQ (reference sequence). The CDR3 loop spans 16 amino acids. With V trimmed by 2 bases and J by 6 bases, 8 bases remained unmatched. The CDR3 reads CASSLSGGGPAGELFF. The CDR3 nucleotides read TGTGCCAGCAGCTTATCGGGCGGGGGGCCGGCCGGGGAGCTGTTTTTT.

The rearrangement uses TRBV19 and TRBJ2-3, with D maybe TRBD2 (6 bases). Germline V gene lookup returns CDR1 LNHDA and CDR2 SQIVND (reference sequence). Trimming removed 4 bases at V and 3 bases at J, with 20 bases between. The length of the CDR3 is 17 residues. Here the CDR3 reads CASSKSGRRAKTDTQYF. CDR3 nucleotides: TGTGCCAGTAGTAAGTCCGGGAGACGCGCGAAAACAGATACGCAGTATTTT.

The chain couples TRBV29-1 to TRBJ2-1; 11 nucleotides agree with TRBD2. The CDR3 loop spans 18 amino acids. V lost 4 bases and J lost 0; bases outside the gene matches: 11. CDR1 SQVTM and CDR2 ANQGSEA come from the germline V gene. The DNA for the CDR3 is TGCAGCGTTGTGGGGCTAGCGGGGGGTTTTAGCTCCTACAATGAGCAGTTCTTC. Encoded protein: CSVVGLAGGFSSYNEQFF.

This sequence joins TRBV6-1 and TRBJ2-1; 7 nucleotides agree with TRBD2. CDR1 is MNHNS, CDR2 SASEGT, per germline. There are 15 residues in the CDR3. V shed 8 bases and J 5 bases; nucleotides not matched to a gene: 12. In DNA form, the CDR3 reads TGTGCCAGCGGAAAACGGGGCGGGGGAGACAATGAGCAGTTCTTC. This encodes CASGKRGGGDNEQFF.

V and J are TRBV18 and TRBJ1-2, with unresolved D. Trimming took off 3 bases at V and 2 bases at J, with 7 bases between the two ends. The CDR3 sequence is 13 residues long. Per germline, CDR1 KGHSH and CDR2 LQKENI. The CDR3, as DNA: TGTGCCAGCTCACCGAGTTCGAACTATGGCTACACCTTC. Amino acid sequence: CASSPSSNYGYTF.

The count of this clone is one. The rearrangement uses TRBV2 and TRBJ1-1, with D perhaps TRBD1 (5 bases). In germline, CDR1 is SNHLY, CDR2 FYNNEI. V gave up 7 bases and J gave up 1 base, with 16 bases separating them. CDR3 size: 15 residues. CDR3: CASTILRGKNTEAFF. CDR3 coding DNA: TGTGCCAGCACCATATTAAGGGGCAAGAACACTGAAGCTTTCTTT.

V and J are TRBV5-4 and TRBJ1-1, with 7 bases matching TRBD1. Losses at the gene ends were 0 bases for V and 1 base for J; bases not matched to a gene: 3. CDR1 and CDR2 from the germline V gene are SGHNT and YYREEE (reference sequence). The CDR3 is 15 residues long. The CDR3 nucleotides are TGTGCCAGCAGCTTGGAGTACAGGGGGAACACTGAAGCTTTCTTT. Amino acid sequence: CASSLEYRGNTEAFF.

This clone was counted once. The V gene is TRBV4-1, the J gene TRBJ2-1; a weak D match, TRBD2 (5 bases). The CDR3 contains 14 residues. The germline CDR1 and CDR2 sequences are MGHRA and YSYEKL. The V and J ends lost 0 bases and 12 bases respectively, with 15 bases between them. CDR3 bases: TGCGCCAGCAGCCAAGATTTAGCGAATTCAGGGCAGTTCTTC. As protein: CASSQDLANSGQFF.

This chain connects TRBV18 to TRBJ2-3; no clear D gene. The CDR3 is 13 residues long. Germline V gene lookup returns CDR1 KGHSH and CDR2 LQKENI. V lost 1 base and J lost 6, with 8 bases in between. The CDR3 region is CASSPRIQDTQYF. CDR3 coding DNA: TGTGCCAGCTCACCACGAATTCAGGATACGCAGTATTTT.

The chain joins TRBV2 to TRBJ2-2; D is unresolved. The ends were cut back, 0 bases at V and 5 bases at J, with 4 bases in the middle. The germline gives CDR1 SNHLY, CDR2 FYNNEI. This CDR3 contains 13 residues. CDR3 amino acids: CASSEAETGELFF. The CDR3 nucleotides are TGTGCCAGCAGTGAAGCGGAGACCGGGGAGCTGTTTTTT.

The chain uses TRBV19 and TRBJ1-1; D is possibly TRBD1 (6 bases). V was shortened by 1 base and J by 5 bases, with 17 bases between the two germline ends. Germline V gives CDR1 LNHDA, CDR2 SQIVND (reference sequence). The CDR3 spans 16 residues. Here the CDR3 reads CASSIGTTLGQTEAFF. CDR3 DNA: TGTGCCAGTAGTATAGGCACAACATTAGGACAGACTGAAGCTTTCTTT.

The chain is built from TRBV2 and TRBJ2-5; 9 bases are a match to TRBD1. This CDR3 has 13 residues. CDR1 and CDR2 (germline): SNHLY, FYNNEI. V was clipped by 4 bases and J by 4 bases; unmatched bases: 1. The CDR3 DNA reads TGTGCCAGCAGTGGACAGGGGGGAGAGACCCAGTACTTC. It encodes CASSGQGGETQYF.

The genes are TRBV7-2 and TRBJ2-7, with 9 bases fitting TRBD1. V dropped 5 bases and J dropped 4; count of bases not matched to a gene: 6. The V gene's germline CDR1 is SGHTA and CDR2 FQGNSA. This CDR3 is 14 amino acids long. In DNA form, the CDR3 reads TGTGCCAGCAGCGACCGGGACAGGGTGTACGAGCAGTACTTC. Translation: CASSDRDRVYEQYF.

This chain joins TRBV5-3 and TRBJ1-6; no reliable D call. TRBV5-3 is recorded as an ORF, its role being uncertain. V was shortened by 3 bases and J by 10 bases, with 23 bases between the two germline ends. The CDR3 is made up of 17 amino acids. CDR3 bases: TGTGCCAGAAGCTCTCAGGTAGCCGGGGTGTTAAACTCACCCCTCCACTTT. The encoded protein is CARSSQVAGVLNSPLHF.

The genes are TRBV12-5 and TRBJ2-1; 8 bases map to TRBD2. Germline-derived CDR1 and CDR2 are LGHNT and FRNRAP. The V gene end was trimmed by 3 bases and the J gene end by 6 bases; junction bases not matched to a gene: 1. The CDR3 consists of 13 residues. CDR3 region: CASGFSGGNEQFF. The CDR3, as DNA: TGTGCTAGTGGTTTCAGCGGGGGCAATGAGCAGTTCTTC.

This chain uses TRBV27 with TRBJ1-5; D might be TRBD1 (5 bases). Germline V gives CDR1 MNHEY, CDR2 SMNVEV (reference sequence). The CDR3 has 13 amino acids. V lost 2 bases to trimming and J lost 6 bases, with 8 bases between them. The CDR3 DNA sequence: TGTGCCAGCAGTTTACAGGGCGGTCAGCCCCAGCATTTT. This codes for CASSLQGGQPQHF.